The rows below give T cell receptor beta chains drawn from one sample of a study of OX40 agonist ivuxolimab in advanced cancers. Some clones are missing from TCRdb's copy, which holds only in-frame ones; the method was immunoSEQ multiplex PCR. The profile covers about 61,000 clones, with less than 90% appearing a single time and over 0.45% taken by the ten largest. The sequencing here drew on CD4+ or CD8+ T cells sorted from blood, taken in a trial of the OX40 agonist ivuxolimab. Receptors originate from an adult with an advanced solid tumor such as melanoma, head and neck, liver or kidney cancer. The CDR3 runs from the conserved cysteine through the conserved F or W. D genes are given only for firm matches. Not all rows give a size; the values are once, few, many and, for expanded clones, a class.

>TRBV29-1|TRBJ2-1|TRBD2|.
TGCAGCGTGGGGACTAGCGGGGTTACCTACAATGAGCAGTTCTTC
CSVGTSGVTYNEQFF
>TRBV19|TRBJ1-6|.|.
TGTGCCAGTAGTACCCCGGGACTGTCACCCCTCCACTTT
CASSTPGLSPLHF
>TRBV4-1|TRBJ1-6|.|few
TGCGCCAGCGGGCTGTCACCCCTCCACTTT
CASGLSPLHF
>TRBV19|TRBJ2-1|TRBD1|.
TGTGCCAGTAGTATACGCGGGACAGGGAGGGACAATGAGCAGTTCTTC
CASSIRGTGRDNEQFF
>TRBV7-9|TRBJ1-2|TRBD1|.
TGTGCCAGCAGCTTAGCGGGGGGACAGGGTTTTGGCTACACCTTC
CASSLAGGQGFGYTF
>TRBV5-1|TRBJ2-5|.|few
TGCGCCAGTCACCAAGAGACCCAGTACTTC
CASHQETQYF
>TRBV18|TRBJ1-5|.|.
TGTGCCAGCTCGCACGGCGATCAGCCCCAGCATTTT
CASSHGDQPQHF
>TRBV9|TRBJ2-2|.|.
TGTGCCAGCAGCGTACAGGTAACCGGGGAGCTGTTTTTT
CASSVQVTGELFF
>TRBV6-1|TRBJ1-4|TRBD1|.
TGTGCCAGCAGTGCACTTCCGGGACAGGGAATTGGCAATGAAAAACTGTTTTTT
CASSALPGQGIGNEKLFF
>TRBV2|TRBJ1-2|TRBD1|once
TGTGCCAGCAGTGTGGGACAGGGGGCTTATGGCTACACCTTC
CASSVGQGAYGYTF
>TRBV10-3|TRBJ2-2|.|once
TGTGCCATCAGTGAGTCTGGCACCTTGACCGGGGAGCTGTTTTTT
CAISESGTLTGELFF
>TRBV7-9|TRBJ2-7|TRBD1|once
TGTGCCAGCAGCCCAAGCCAGGGGGCCATGAATGACTACGAGCAGTACTTC
CASSPSQGAMNDYEQYF
>TRBV6-1|TRBJ2-2|.|.
TGTGCCAGCAGTGAAGTGGGGCTAGGGGAGCTGTTTTTT
CASSEVGLGELFF
>TRBV9|TRBJ2-2|.|.
TGTGCCAGCAGCGTTTTCGGGTCGAACACCGGGGAGCTGTTTTTT
CASSVFGSNTGELFF
>TRBV4-1|TRBJ2-1|.|.
TGCGCCAGCAGCCAAGATCCTACTTACAATGAGCAGTTCTTC
CASSQDPTYNEQFF
>TRBV28|TRBJ2-7|TRBD2|.
TGTGCCAGCAGTCCCCCCGGACTAGCGGACTCCTACGAGCAGTACTTC
CASSPPGLADSYEQYF
>TRBV6-1|TRBJ1-1|.|.
TGTGCCAGCAGTACGCGGACGGGGAACACTGAAGCTTTCTTT
CASSTRTGNTEAFF
>TRBV5-5|TRBJ1-2|TRBD1|.
TGTGCCAGCAGTAAAAACAGGGGGGATGATGGCTACACCTTC
CASSKNRGDDGYTF
>TRBV6-5|TRBJ1-5|.|.
TGTGCCAGCAGCGACACAAGCAATCAGCCCCAGCATTTT
CASSDTSNQPQHF
>TRBV11-1|TRBJ1-6|.|.
TGTGCCAGCAGCTTAACACAGAGTCGCTCCTATAATTCACCCCTCCACTTT
CASSLTQSRSYNSPLHF